This T cell receptor beta chain was identified in a study of tumor-infiltrating lymphocytes in localized non-small cell lung cancer. Whole-study context: Some samples were collected after neoadjuvant chemotherapy; smokers, never-smokers and several histologies were included.

Libraries were prepared by immunoSEQ multiplex PCR; TCRdb keeps only in-frame clonotypes and omits some of them. Of some 15,000 clones detected, about four fifths appear once; the ten largest clones hold 2.6%. Trimming removed 5 bases from V and 4 bases from J; junction bases left unmatched: 3. Germline lookup yields CDR1 SGHTA and CDR2 FQGNSA. The CDR3 totals 13 residues. The clonotype comes from a human donor with non-small cell lung cancer. Material for sequencing was lung tumor tissue. The rearrangement links TRBV7-2 to TRBJ1-2; 8 nucleotides line up with TRBD1. The CDR3 DNA sequence: TGTGCCAGCAGCCCCGACAGGGGCTATGGCTACACCTTC. It yields the protein CASSPDRGYGYTF.